The sequence of this T cell receptor (beta chain) was determined in a study of blood T cells in healthy people across ages. Study-wide findings and caveats: The CMV status of each donor remained undetermined, and this could have confounded shifts in expanded clonotypes. Higher naive T cell percentage went strongly together with higher TCR beta diversity.

Ranging in age from roughly 6 to 90, the donors were healthy Caucasian individuals from Russia. V was trimmed by 1 base and J by 12 bases, leaving 16 bases between them. CDR1 MDHEN and CDR2 SYDVKM come from the germline V gene. There are 13 residues in the CDR3. As concerns this clonotype: Its target is unknown.

A J-beta primer mix and a sample-barcoded 5' primer were used in a second PCR of about 7 to 12 cycles. Template switching added a 12-random-nucleotide identifier to every cDNA molecule. TCRdb reprocessed the 5' RACE reads with MiXCR, giving one entry per CDR3 protein. The sample holds around 1,600,000 distinct CDR3 sequences, 40% to 45% seen once. The clonotype was recovered from a woman between 18 and 29 years old in good health. The chain recombines TRBV28 with TRBJ2-7; no clear D gene. Material for sequencing was blood. The CDR3 nucleotides are TGTGCCAGCAGTTTATTTGGGCCGGGCGAGAGGTACTTC. Amino acids: CASSLFGPGERYF.